This T cell receptor (beta chain) was identified in a study of blood T cell repertoires in COVID-19. Study summary: PBMCs, B-cell-depleted T cells, or T cells were the source of the cDNA or gDNA that made up the material.

Looked up from germline, CDR1 is SGHTA and CDR2 is FQGNSA. V lost 4 bases, J lost 2 bases, and 17 bases lay in between. The length of the CDR3 is 16 residues. Per the original data handling: Reference gene primers were amplified, and this amplification served to estimate nucleated cell counts. Libraries were prepared by immunoSEQ multiplex PCR; TCRdb keeps only in-frame clonotypes and omits some of them. V, J and clone size derive from that table, while D and trimming were established from the DNA sequence. The sample yields about 220,000 clones, 82% seen once. The sample consisted of peripheral blood. The source is an elderly woman with acute or convalescent COVID-19. The rearrangement joins TRBV7-2 to TRBJ1-1; a possible D gene is TRBD1 (5 bases). CDR3 in DNA: TGTGCCAGCAGCTCTCGATGGGGCGGGGGAAACACTGAAGCTTTCTTT. This translates into CASSSRWGGGNTEAFF.